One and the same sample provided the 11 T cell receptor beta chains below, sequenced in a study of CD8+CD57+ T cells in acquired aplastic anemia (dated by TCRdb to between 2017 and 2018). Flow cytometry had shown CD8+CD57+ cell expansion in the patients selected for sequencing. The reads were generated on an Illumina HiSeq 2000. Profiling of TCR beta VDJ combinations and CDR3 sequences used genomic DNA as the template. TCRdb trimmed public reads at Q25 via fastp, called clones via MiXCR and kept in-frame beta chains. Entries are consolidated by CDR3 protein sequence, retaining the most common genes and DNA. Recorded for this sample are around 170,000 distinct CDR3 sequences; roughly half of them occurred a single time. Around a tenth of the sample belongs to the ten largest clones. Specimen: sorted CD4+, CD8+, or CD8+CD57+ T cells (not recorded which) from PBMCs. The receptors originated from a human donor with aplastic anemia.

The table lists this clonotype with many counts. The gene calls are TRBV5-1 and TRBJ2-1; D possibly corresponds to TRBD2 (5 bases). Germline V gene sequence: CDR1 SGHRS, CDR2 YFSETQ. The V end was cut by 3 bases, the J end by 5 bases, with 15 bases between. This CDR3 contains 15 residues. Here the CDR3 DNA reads TGCGCCAGCAGCTCCACCTTGCGGGTACACAATGAGCAGTTCTTC. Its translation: CASSSTLRVHNEQFF.

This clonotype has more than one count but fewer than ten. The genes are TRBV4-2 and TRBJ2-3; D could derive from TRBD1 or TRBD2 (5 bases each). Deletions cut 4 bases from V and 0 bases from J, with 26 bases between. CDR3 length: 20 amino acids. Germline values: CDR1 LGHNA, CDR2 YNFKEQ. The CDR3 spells CASSPPGPKRALSSTDTQYF. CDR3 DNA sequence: TGTGCCAGCAGCCCTCCGGGACCCAAGAGGGCCTTATCGAGCACAGATACGCAGTATTTT.

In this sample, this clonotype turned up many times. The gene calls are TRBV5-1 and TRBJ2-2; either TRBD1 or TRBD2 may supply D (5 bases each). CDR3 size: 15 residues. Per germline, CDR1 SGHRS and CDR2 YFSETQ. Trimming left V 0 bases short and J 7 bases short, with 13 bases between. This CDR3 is CASSLDGGSNGELFF. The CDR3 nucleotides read TGCGCCAGCAGCTTGGATGGGGGATCGAACGGGGAGCTGTTTTTT.

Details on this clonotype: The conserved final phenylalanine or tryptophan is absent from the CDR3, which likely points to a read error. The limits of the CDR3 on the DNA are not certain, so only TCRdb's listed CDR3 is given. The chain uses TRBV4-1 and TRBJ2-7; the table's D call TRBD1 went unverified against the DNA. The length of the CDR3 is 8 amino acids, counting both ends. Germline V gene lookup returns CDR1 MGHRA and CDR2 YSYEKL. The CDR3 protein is CASSQGPG.

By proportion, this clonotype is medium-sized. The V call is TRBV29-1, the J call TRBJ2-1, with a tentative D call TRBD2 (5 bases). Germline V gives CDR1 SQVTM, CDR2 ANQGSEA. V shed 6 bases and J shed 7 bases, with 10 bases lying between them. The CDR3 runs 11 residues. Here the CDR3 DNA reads TGCAGCGTCAGCCAGCGGAATGAGCAGTTCTTC. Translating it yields CSVSQRNEQFF.

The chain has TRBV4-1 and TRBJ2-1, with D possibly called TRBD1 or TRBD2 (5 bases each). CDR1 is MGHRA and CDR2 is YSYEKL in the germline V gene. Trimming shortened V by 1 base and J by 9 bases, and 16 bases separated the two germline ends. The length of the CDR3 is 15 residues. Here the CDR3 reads CASSQAGGRTTEQFF. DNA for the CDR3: TGCGCCAGCAGCCAAGCAGGAGGTCGGACAACTGAGCAGTTCTTC.

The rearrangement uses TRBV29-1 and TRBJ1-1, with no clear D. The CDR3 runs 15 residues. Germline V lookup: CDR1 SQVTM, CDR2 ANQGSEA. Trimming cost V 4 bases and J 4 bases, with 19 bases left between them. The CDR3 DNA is TGCAGCGTTGTGTCTCTCGGCAGATTAATCACTGAAGCTTTCTTT. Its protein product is CSVVSLGRLITEAFF. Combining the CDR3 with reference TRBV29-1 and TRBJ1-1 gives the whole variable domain SAVISQKPSRDICQRGTSLTIQCQVDSQVTMMFWYRQQPGQSLTLIATANQGSEATYESGFVIDKFPISRPNLTFSTLTVSNMSPEDSSIYLCSVVSLGRLITEAFFGQGTRLTVV.

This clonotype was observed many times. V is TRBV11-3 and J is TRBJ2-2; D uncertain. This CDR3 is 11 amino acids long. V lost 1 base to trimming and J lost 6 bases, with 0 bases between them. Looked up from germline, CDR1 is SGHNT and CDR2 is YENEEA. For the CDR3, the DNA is TGTGCCAGCAGCTTAGCCGGGGAGCTGTTTTTT. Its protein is CASSLAGELFF.

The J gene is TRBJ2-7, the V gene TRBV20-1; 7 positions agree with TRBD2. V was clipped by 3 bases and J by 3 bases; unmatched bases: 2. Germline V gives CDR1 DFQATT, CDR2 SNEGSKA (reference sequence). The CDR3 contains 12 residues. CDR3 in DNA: TGCAGTGCTAGCGGGGACTACTACGAGCAGTACTTC. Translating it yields CSASGDYYEQYF.

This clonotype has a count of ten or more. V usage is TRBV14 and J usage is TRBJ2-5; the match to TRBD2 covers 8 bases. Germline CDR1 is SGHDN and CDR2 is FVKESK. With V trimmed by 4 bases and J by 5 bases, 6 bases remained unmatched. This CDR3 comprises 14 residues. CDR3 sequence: CASSLRRGVETQYF. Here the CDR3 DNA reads TGTGCCAGCAGCCTCCGGCGGGGGGTGGAGACCCAGTACTTC.

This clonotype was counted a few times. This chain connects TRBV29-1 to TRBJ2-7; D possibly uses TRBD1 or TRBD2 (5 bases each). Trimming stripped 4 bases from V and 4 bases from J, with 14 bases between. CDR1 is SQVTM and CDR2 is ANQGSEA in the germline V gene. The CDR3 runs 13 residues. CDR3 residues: CSVVSGALYEQYF. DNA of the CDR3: TGCAGCGTTGTTTCCGGGGCCCTTTACGAGCAGTACTTC.